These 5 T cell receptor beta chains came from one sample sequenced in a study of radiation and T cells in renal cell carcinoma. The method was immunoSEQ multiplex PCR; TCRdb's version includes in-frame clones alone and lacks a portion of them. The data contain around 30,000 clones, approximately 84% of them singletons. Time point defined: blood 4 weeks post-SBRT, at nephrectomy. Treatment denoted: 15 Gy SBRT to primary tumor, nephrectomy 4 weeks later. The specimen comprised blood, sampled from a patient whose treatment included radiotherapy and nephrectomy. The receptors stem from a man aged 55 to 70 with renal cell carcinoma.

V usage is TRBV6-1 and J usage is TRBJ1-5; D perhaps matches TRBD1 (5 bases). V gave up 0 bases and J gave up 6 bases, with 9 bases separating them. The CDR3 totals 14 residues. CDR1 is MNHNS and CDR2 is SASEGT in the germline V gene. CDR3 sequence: CASSEAGGSQPQHF. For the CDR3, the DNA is TGTGCCAGCAGTGAAGCTGGGGGGAGTCAGCCCCAGCATTTT.

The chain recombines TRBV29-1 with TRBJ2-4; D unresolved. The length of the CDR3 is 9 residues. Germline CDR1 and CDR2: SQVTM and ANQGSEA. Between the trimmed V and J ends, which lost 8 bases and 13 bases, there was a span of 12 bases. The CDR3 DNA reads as TGCAGCCTCTATTTAACACAGTACTTC. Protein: CSLYLTQYF.

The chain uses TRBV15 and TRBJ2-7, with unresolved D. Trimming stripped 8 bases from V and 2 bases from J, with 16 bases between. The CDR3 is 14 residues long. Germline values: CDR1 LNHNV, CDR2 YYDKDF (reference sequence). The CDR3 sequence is CATAPGQAAYEQYF. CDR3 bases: TGTGCCACCGCACCGGGCCAAGCAGCCTACGAGCAGTACTTC.

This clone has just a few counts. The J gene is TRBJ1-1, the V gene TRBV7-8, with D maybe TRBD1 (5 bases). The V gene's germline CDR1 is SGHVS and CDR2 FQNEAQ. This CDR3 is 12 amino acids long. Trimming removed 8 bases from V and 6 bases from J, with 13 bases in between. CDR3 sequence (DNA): TGTGCCAGCGTAGGGGAATTAGCTGAAGCTTTCTTT. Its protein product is CASVGELAEAFF.

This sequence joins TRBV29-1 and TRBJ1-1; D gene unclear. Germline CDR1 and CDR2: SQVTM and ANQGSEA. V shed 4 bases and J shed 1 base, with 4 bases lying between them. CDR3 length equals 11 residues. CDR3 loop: CSVAENTEAFF. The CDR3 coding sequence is TGCAGCGTTGCAGAGAACACTGAAGCTTTCTTT.